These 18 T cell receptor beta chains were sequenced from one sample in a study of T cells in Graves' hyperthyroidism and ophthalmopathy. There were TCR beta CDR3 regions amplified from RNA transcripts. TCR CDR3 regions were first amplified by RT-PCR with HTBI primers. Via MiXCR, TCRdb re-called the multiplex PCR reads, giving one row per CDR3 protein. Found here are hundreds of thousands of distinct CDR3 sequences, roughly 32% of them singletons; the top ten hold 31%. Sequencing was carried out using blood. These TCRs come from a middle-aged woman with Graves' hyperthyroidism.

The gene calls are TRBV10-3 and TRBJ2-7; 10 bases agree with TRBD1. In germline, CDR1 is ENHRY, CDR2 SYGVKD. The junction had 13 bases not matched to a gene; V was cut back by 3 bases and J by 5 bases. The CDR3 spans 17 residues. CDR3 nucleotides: TGTGCCATCAGTGACCGACCTAAGGGACAGGGGTTCGACGAGCAGTACTTC. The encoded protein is CAISDRPKGQGFDEQYF.

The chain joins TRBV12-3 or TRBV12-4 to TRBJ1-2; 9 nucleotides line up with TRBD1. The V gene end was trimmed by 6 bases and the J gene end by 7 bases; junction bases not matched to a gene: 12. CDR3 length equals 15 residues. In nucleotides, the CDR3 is TGTGCCAGCAGCCCCCGGGACAGGGAATTGTTTGGCTACACCTTC. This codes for CASSPRDRELFGYTF.

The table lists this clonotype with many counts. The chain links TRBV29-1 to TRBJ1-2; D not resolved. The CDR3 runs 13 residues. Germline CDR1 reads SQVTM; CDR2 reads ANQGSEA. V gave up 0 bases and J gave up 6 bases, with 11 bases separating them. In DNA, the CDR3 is TGCAGCGTTGAAGACTCGGCGATAAATGGCTACACCTTC. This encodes CSVEDSAINGYTF.

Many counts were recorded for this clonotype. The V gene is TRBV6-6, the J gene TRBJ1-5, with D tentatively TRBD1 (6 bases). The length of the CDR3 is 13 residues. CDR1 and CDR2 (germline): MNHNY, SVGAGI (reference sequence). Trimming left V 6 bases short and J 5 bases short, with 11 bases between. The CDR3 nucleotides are TGTGCCAGCAGGACAGGAAACGATCAGCCCCAGCATTTT. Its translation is CASRTGNDQPQHF.

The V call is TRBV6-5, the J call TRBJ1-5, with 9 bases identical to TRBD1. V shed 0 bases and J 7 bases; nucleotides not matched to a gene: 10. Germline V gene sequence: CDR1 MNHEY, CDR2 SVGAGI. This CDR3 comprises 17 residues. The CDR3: CASSYSMAGQGWQPQHF. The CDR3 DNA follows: TGTGCCAGCAGTTACTCGATGGCGGGACAGGGCTGGCAGCCCCAGCATTTT.

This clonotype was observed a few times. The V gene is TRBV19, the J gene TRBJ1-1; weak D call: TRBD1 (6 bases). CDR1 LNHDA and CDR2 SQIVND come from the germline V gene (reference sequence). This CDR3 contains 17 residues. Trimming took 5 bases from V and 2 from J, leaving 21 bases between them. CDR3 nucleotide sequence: TGTGCCAGTAGTCCCCTCGGCTTCACAGGGTTCAACACTGAAGCTTTCTTT. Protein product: CASSPLGFTGFNTEAFF. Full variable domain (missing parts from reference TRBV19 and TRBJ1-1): DGGITQSPKYLFRKEGQNVTLSCEQNLNHDAMYWYRQDPGQGLRLIYYSQIVNDFQKGDIAEGYSVSREKKESFPLTVTSAQKNPTAFYLCASSPLGFTGFNTEAFFGQGTRLTVV.

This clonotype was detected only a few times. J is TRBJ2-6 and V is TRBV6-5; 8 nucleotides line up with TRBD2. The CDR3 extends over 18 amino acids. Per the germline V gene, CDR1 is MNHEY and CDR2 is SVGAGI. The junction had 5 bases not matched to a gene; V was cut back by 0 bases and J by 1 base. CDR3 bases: TGTGCCAGCAGTTACTCGTCTCCGGGAGGGTCTGGGGCCAACGTCCTGACTTTC. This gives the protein CASSYSSPGGSGANVLTF.

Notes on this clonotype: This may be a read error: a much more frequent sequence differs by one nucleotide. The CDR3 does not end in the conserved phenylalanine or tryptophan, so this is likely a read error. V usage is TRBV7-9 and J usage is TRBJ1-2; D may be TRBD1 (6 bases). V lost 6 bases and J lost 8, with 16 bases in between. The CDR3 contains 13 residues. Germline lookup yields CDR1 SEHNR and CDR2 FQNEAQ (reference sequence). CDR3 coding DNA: TGTGCCAGCAGTCAAATCAGGGGTAGCGGCTACACCCTC. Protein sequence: CASSQIRGSGYTL.

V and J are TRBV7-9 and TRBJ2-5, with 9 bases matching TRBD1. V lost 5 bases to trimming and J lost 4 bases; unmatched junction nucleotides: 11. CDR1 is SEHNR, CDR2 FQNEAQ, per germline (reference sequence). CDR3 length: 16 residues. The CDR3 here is CASSPGTGSLGETQYF. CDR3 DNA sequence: TGTGCCAGCAGCCCCGGGACAGGGTCGCTCGGAGAGACCCAGTACTTC.

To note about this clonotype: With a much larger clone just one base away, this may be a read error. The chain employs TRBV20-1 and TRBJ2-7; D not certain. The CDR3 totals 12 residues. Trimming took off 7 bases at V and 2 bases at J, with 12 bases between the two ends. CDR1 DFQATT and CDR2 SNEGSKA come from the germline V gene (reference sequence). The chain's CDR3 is CSVTDEAYEQYF. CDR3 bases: TGCAGTGTTACGGACGAAGCCTACGAGCAGTACTTC.

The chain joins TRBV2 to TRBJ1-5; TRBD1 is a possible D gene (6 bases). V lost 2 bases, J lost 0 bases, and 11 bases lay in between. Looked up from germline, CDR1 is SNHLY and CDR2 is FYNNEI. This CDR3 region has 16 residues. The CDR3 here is CASSERTAYSNQPQHF. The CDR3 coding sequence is TGTGCCAGCAGTGAACGGACAGCATATAGCAATCAGCCCCAGCATTTT.

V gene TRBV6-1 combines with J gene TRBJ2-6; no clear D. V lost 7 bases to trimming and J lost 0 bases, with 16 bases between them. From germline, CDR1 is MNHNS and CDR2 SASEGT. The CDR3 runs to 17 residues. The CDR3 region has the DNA TGTGCCAGCAAGGACCGACTGCCTTACTCTGGGGCCAACGTCCTGACTTTC. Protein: CASKDRLPYSGANVLTF.

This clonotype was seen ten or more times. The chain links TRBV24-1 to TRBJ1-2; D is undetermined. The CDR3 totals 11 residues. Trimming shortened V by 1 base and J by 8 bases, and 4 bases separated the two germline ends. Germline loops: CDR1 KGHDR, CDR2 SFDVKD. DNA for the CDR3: TGTGCCACCAGTGATTTCGAAGGCTACACCTTC. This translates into CATSDFEGYTF.

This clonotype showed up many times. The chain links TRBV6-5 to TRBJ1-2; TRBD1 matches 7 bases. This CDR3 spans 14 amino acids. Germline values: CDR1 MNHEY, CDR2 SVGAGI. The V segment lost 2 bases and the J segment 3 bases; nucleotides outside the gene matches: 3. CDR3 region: CASSYTGEDYGYTF. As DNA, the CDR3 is TGTGCCAGCAGTTACACAGGGGAGGACTATGGCTACACCTTC.

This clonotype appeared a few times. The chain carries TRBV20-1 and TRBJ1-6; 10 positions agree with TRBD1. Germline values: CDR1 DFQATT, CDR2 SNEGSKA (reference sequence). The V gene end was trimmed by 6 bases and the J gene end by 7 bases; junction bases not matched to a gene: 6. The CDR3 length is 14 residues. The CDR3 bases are TGCAGTGCAGACAGGGGGCGCCTGAATTCACCCCTCCACTTT. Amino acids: CSADRGRLNSPLHF.

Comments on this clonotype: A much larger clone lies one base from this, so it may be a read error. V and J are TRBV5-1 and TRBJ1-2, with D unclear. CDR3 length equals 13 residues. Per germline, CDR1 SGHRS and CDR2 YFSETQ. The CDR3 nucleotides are TGCACCAGCAGCCAAGTGGAAGGCTATGGCTACACCTTC. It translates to CTSSQVEGYGYTF.

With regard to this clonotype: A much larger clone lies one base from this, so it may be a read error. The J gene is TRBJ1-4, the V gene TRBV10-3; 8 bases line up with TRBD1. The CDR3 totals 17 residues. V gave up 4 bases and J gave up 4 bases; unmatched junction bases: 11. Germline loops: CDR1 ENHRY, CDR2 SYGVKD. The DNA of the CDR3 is TGTGCCATCAGTGCCTTCGGGCAGGGGGCACTTAATGAAAAACTGTTTTTT. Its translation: CAISAFGQGALNEKLFF.

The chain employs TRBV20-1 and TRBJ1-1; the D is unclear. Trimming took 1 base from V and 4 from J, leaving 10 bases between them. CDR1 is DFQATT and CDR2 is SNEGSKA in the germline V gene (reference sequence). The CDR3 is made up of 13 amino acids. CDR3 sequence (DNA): TGCAGTGCTAGAGCGAAAGGGCTCACTGAAGCTTTCTTT. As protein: CSARAKGLTEAFF.